This T cell receptor beta chain emerged from a study of T cell responses to AZD1222 COVID-19 vaccine. Clones were read by immunoSEQ multiplex PCR, and TCRdb kept only the in-frame ones, dropping some. The data show fewer than 200,000 clones, with 91% seen just once and about 1.7% held by the top ten. Germline CDR1 is MGHRA and CDR2 is YSYEKL. V lost 3 bases, J lost 2 bases, and 12 bases lay in between. This CDR3 contains 15 residues. The sequence was obtained from an adult who received the AZD1222 COVID-19 vaccine. The sequencing used peripheral blood, collected 28 days after the second AZD1222 dose. The V and J genes are TRBV4-1 and TRBJ2-3; possible D gene TRBD2, 5 bases. The CDR3 protein is CASSHPSGITDTQYF. The CDR3 DNA reads as TGCGCCAGCAGCCACCCCAGCGGTATCACAGATACGCAGTATTTT.